Below, 24 T cell receptor beta chains from the same sample are listed, as sequenced in a study of Graves' ophthalmopathy and Graves' hyperthyroidism. The TCR beta CDR3 regions underwent amplification from RNA transcripts. First-round RT-PCR employed HTBI primers, with a second-round multiplex PCR after it. MiXCR was run by TCRdb on the multiplex PCR reads, yielding one entry per CDR3 protein. The sample shows roughly 700,000 distinct CDR3 sequences, 40% of them seen only once. Specimen: peripheral blood. These receptors all come from an adult man with Graves' ophthalmopathy.

With respect to this clonotype: This may stem from a read error, because a much larger clone lies one nucleotide away. The chain carries TRBV20-1 and TRBJ2-5; D is ambiguous. The CDR3 sequence is 13 residues long. Germline V gives CDR1 DFQATT, CDR2 SNEGSKA (reference sequence). The CDR3 protein is CSASSGGQVTQYF. CDR3 DNA sequence: TGCAGTGCTAGTTCTGGCGGTCAAGTGACCCAGTACTTC.

The chain carries TRBV28 and TRBJ1-5; 7 nucleotides align to TRBD1. V gave up 9 bases and J gave up 6 bases; unmatched junction bases: 8. Germline V CDR1 and CDR2: MDHEN, SYDVKM. The length of the CDR3 is 13 residues. The CDR3 spells CASGGGSIQPQHF. The CDR3 bases are TGTGCCAGTGGAGGGGGCTCGATTCAGCCCCAGCATTTT.

In regard to this clonotype: This clone may be a read error of a much larger clone one base away. The rearrangement uses TRBV29-1 and TRBJ1-2, with D possibly being TRBD1 (6 bases). The CDR3 is made up of 12 amino acids. The germline V gene encodes CDR1 SQVTM and CDR2 ANQGSEA. The CDR3 loop reads CSGGAPNYGHTF. DNA of the CDR3: TGCAGCGGGGGGGCTCCTAACTATGGCCACACCTTC. The full variable domain, in which reference TRBV29-1 and TRBJ1-2 provide the parts outside the CDR3, is SAVISQKPSRDICQRGTSLTIQCQVDSQVTMMFWYRQQPGQSLTLIATANQGSEATYESGFVIDKFPISRPNLTFSTLTVSNMSPEDSSIYLCSGGAPNYGHTFGSGTRLTVV.

The chain uses TRBV2 and TRBJ1-6; no clear D gene. The length of the CDR3 is 14 residues. In germline, CDR1 is SNHLY, CDR2 FYNNEI. The ends were cut back, 4 bases at V and 5 bases at J, with 9 bases in the middle. The DNA for the CDR3 is TGTGCCAGCAGTGCCCGGGATGATAATTCACCCCTCCACTTT. This encodes CASSARDDNSPLHF.

This chain uses TRBV29-1 with TRBJ2-5; no clear D. The CDR3 covers 11 residues. Between the trimmed V and J ends, which lost 8 bases and 1 base, there was a span of 8 bases. From germline, CDR1 is SQVTM and CDR2 ANQGSEA. The CDR3 coding sequence is TGCAGCTTGGCGGCCCAAGAGACCCAGTACTTC. It codes for CSLAAQETQYF.

In this sample, this clonotype turned up once. The junction departs from germline at one end; a sequencing error may be responsible. The chain is built from TRBV10-3 and TRBJ2-7; D is possibly TRBD1 (6 bases). This CDR3 contains 15 residues. Germline V gene sequence: CDR1 ENHRY, CDR2 SYGVKD. CDR3 DNA sequence: TGTGCCAGCAGTTACTTAGGGGGTGGTCCCTACGAGCAGTACTTC. Its protein product is CASSYLGGGPYEQYF.

This clonotype was observed once. This sequence joins TRBV25-1 and TRBJ1-6, with D possibly being TRBD1 (5 bases). Germline loops: CDR1 MGHDK, CDR2 SYGVNS. V lost 1 base, J lost 7 bases, and 8 bases lay in between. CDR3 length: 14 residues. Written as DNA, the CDR3 is TGTGCCAGCAGTGAATCGGGGGTGAATTCACCCCTCCACTTT. This codes for CASSESGVNSPLHF.

This clonotype appeared many times. V and J are TRBV29-1 and TRBJ2-7, with 11 nucleotides matching TRBD2. Germline V lookup: CDR1 SQVTM, CDR2 ANQGSEA. This CDR3 region has 15 residues. V lost 2 bases and J lost 2; bases outside the gene matches: 5. The CDR3 loop is CSVERGLAEPYEQYF. DNA of the CDR3: TGCAGCGTTGAAAGGGGACTAGCGGAACCCTACGAGCAGTACTTC.

The V gene is TRBV29-1, the J gene TRBJ1-2, with D hard to call. Between the trimmed V and J ends, which lost 8 bases and 7 bases, there was a span of 17 bases. This CDR3 spans 12 amino acids. Germline CDR1 reads SQVTM; CDR2 reads ANQGSEA. CDR3 nucleotides: TGCAGCCAAGGTGCGAACGAGGTTGGCTACACCTTC. Translated, it gives CSQGANEVGYTF.

The chain combines TRBV15 with TRBJ1-2, with 7 bases identical to TRBD1. V lost 9 bases and J lost 8; bases outside the gene matches: 6. There are 11 residues in the CDR3. In germline, CDR1 is LNHNV, CDR2 YYDKDF (reference sequence). CDR3 region: CATPQGYGYTF. The CDR3, as DNA: TGTGCCACTCCACAGGGGTACGGCTACACCTTC. The complete variable domain, with remaining parts taken from reference TRBV15 and TRBJ1-2, reads DAMVIQNPRYQVTQFGKPVTLSCSQTLNHNVMYWYQQKSSQAPKLLFHYYDKDFNNEADTPDNFQSRRPNTSFCFLDIRSPGLGDTAMYLCATPQGYGYTFGSGTRLTVV.

This clonotype has just a few counts. This sequence joins TRBV29-1 and TRBJ2-7; D is perhaps TRBD2 (7 bases). Trimming took off 2 bases at V and 3 bases at J, with 20 bases between the two ends. The CDR3 has 16 amino acids. CDR1 SQVTM and CDR2 ANQGSEA come from the germline V gene. In nucleotides, the CDR3 is TGCAGCGTTGAACCCAGGGGAGCTAGCGGAAACTACGAGCAGTACTTC. Protein sequence: CSVEPRGASGNYEQYF.

This clonotype was counted only a few times. V usage is TRBV5-5 and J usage is TRBJ2-6; the D call may be TRBD1 or TRBD2 (5 bases each). V lost 1 base, J lost 0 bases, and 17 bases lay in between. The CDR3 extends over 19 amino acids. Germline V gene sequence: CDR1 SGHKS, CDR2 YYEKEE (reference sequence). The CDR3 nucleotides are TGTGCCAGCAGCTTGTACCGGGACCGTATTGTCTCTGGGGCCAACGTCCTGACTTTC. It codes for CASSLYRDRIVSGANVLTF.

The chain has TRBV24-1 and TRBJ1-5; TRBD1 matches 7 bases. This CDR3 comprises 13 residues. Germline CDR1 and CDR2: KGHDR and SFDVKD. V shed 11 bases, J shed 3 bases, and the junction held 6 bases outside the gene matches. The DNA of the CDR3 is TGTGCCAACCAGGGGGACCACAATCAGCCCCAGCATTTT. This sequence encodes CANQGDHNQPQHF.

V and J are TRBV7-9 and TRBJ2-7; no reliable D call. This CDR3 comprises 15 residues. The V gene lost 2 bases and the J gene lost 0 bases, with 11 bases spanning the gap. Germline V gene sequence: CDR1 SEHNR, CDR2 FQNEAQ (reference sequence). The CDR3 protein is CASSLYPHNSYEQYF. The CDR3 nucleotides read TGTGCCAGCAGCTTATACCCTCATAACTCCTACGAGCAGTACTTC.

The table lists this clonotype with many counts. The chain uses TRBV29-1 and TRBJ2-7, with D possibly called TRBD1 or TRBD2 (6 bases each). The V end lost 6 bases, the J end lost 9 bases, and 18 bases lay between the germline ends. Germline V CDR1 and CDR2: SQVTM, ANQGSEA. The CDR3 spans 12 residues. The CDR3 loop reads CSVNLGGGRQYF. DNA of the CDR3: TGCAGCGTGAATCTGGGGGGCGGTCGGCAGTACTTC.

This clonotype was seen only a few times. The V gene is TRBV7-8, the J gene TRBJ2-7; 9 bases line up with TRBD2. Germline V gene sequence: CDR1 SGHVS, CDR2 FQNEAQ. Trimming took 3 bases from V and 3 from J; bases not matched to a gene: 3. The length of the CDR3 is 14 residues. In DNA, the CDR3 is TGTGCCAGCAGCTTCCCTAGCGGGGACTACGAGCAGTACTTC. Amino acid sequence: CASSFPSGDYEQYF.

The chain carries TRBV20-1 and TRBJ1-4, with unresolved D. The CDR3 is 13 amino acids. Germline V lookup: CDR1 DFQATT, CDR2 SNEGSKA (reference sequence). The germline V and J ends were trimmed by 2 bases and 1 base, with 5 bases remaining between them. This CDR3 is CSARQGTNEKLFF. The CDR3 region has the DNA TGCAGTGCTAGACAAGGAACTAATGAAAAACTGTTTTTT.

This clonotype was observed a few times. CDR3 region: CASSQDRHSNQPQHF. The CDR3 DNA reads TGCGCCAGCAGCCAAGACAGACATAGCAATCAGCCCCAGCATTTT. This rearrangement joins TRBV4-3 to TRBJ1-5; D is undetermined. The germline CDR1 and CDR2 sequences are LGHNA and YSLEER. Trimming stripped 0 bases from V and 0 bases from J, with 6 bases between. The CDR3 spans 15 residues.

This clonotype has just a few counts. This sequence joins TRBV10-3 and TRBJ2-7; D possibly corresponds to TRBD2 (6 bases). The CDR3 is 14 residues long. Germline assignment: CDR1 ENHRY and CDR2 SYGVKD. V lost 10 bases and J lost 6, with 22 bases in between. CDR3 in DNA: TGTGCCAGCAGGAGGGACCTCCGTTCGGGCGAGCAGTACTTC. Translating it yields CASRRDLRSGEQYF.

Comment on this clonotype: At one end, the junction sequence differs from germline, possibly due to a read error. The gene calls are TRBV10-2 and TRBJ2-5; TRBD1 agrees at 8 bases. This CDR3 has 13 residues. Per germline, CDR1 WSHSY and CDR2 SAAADI. Written as DNA, the CDR3 is TGTGCCAACAGTCAGGCGACAGGGGAGGAGCAGTACTTC. Translation: CANSQATGEEQYF.

V and J are TRBV12-3 or TRBV12-4 and TRBJ2-2, with D perhaps given as TRBD1 or TRBD2 (5 bases each). V was shortened by 2 bases and J by 7 bases, with 14 bases between the two germline ends. The CDR3 loop spans 15 amino acids. The CDR3 sequence: CASSLRGAFGGELFF. The CDR3 DNA sequence: TGTGCCAGCAGTTTACGAGGGGCTTTTGGCGGGGAGCTGTTTTTT.

The genes are TRBV10-3 and TRBJ2-7; 10 bases fit TRBD1. In germline, CDR1 is ENHRY, CDR2 SYGVKD. The CDR3 runs to 14 residues. V lost 6 bases to trimming and J lost 2 bases; unmatched junction nucleotides: 4. CDR3 DNA sequence: TGTGCCATCAGCGGGACAGGGGAAACCTACGAGCAGTACTTC. Protein product: CAISGTGETYEQYF.

This clonotype was counted many times. The J gene is TRBJ2-7, the V gene TRBV7-2; D is ambiguous. The CDR3 is made up of 13 amino acids. The germline V gene has CDR1 SGHTA and CDR2 FQGNSA. V was clipped by 1 base and J by 3 bases, with 7 bases between them. The CDR3 bases are TGTGCCAGCAGCTTAGAAAGGTTCTACGAGCAGTACTTC. Protein: CASSLERFYEQYF. The full variable domain, completed using reference TRBV7-2 and TRBJ2-7, is GAGVSQSPSNKVTEKGKDVELRCDPISGHTALYWYRQSLGQGLEFLIYFQGNSAPDKSGLPSDRFSAERTGGSVSTLTIQRTQQEDSAVYLCASSLERFYEQYFGPGTRLTVT.

Concerning this clonotype: One base away lies a much larger clone, so this may be a sequencing read error. The J gene is TRBJ2-6, the V gene TRBV5-1, with D possibly matching TRBD1 (5 bases). Germline lookup yields CDR1 SGHRS and CDR2 YFSETQ. The CDR3 runs to 14 residues. In DNA form, the CDR3 reads TGCGCCAGCAGCTTGTTCTCTGGGGCCAACGTCCCGACTTTC. This gives the protein CASSLFSGANVPTF.